This T cell receptor (beta chain) was obtained from a study of T cell repertoires in cytomegalovirus infection. Across the study: The authors relied on CMV epitopes, both recently identified HLA-C-restricted and well-studied HLA-B-restricted.

TCRdb called the reads again in MiXCR, with one record for every CDR3 protein. The sample has about 280,000 distinct CDR3 sequences; roughly 21% are singletons. Study-level results: CMV-specific TCR beta clonotypes restricted by HLA-C were the ones dominating the ex vivo response.

This clonotype was found once. Its antigen is not identified. This CDR3 region has 13 residues. CDR1 and CDR2 from the germline V gene are SGHRS and YFSETQ. Trimming cost V 4 bases and J 2 bases, with 8 bases left between them. This receptor was identified in a human donor in good health (CMV status not recorded). Some clones in this sample may be carry-over from other donors' samples. This chain uses TRBV5-1 with TRBJ2-3; D unresolved. Sequences were derived from cultured PBMCs, sampled from culture after CMV antigen stimulation. The CDR3 DNA reads as TGCGCCAGCAGCGTTATCCCCACAGATACGCAGTATTTT. Protein: CASSVIPTDTQYF.